This record covers a single T cell receptor (beta chain). The assay was immunoSEQ multiplex PCR, and TCRdb's table has in-frame clones only and misses some. The repertoire includes 2 million to 2.5 million clones, roughly 92% of them detected once, and 0.37% sits in the top ten. Germline lookup yields CDR1 ENHRY and CDR2 SYGVKD. Trimming left V 3 bases short and J 5 bases short, with 11 bases between. This CDR3 has 14 residues. This sample was included in a study of shared clonotypes between healthy human individuals. The receptor was derived from a man aged 18 to 35 in good health. Some clones in this sample may be carry-over from other donors' samples. The specimen sequenced was naive CD4+ T cells from PBMCs. Subset noted: CD45RA+ positively selected. The chain couples TRBV10-3 to TRBJ1-5; no clear D. The chain's CDR3 is CAISDVQDHQPQHF. The CDR3 nucleotides are TGTGCCATCAGTGACGTTCAGGATCATCAGCCCCAGCATTTT.